These 32 T cell receptor beta chains originate from one sample sequenced in a study of early T cells in non-severe SARS-CoV-2 infection. TCRdb analysed the 5' RACE reads with MiXCR anew, one entry per CDR3 protein. This table holds approximately 50,000 distinct CDR3 sequences, less than 9.5% found once. Material for sequencing was whole blood. The receptors here all came from an adult who was a healthcare worker with PCR-confirmed SARS-CoV-2 infection or an uninfected control (not recorded which).

This clonotype showed up many times. This chain connects TRBV9 to TRBJ1-2; D remains ambiguous. Germline CDR1 is SGDLS and CDR2 is YYNGEE. Trimming shortened V by 2 bases and J by 7 bases, and 6 bases separated the two germline ends. The CDR3 is 11 residues long. CDR3 bases: TGTGCCAGCAGCGTTGGGAGTGGCTACACCTTC. It codes for CASSVGSGYTF.

Only a few counts were recorded for this clonotype. The rearrangement uses TRBV6-5 and TRBJ2-3, with D unclear. From germline, CDR1 is MNHEY and CDR2 SVGAGI. This CDR3 contains 13 residues. V lost 5 bases to trimming and J lost 2 bases, with 8 bases between them. CDR3 protein: CASSPPTTDTQYF. CDR3 nucleotides: TGTGCCAGCAGTCCCCCGACCACAGATACGCAGTATTTT.

This clonotype appeared a few times. The chain recombines TRBV7-2 with TRBJ2-5; 7 bases are shared with TRBD2. With 3 bases clipped from V and 6 bases from J, the junction kept 4 bases outside the gene matches. The CDR3 extends over 13 amino acids. From germline, CDR1 is SGHTA and CDR2 FQGNSA. The CDR3 sequence is CASSFGLGQTQYF. For the CDR3, the DNA is TGTGCCAGCAGCTTTGGACTAGGGCAGACCCAGTACTTC.

This clonotype was seen more than once but under ten times. This chain connects TRBV12-5 to TRBJ1-5, with unresolved D. In germline, CDR1 is LGHNT, CDR2 FRNRAP. The V end lost 5 bases, the J end lost 4 bases, and 3 bases lay between the germline ends. The CDR3 consists of 11 residues. The DNA for the CDR3 is TGTGCTAGTGGTGTAAATCAGCCCCAGCATTTT. Translation: CASGVNQPQHF.

This clonotype was seen a few times. The chain recombines TRBV20-1 with TRBJ2-5; 9 bases are shared with TRBD1. The CDR3 loop spans 17 amino acids. The germline V gene encodes CDR1 DFQATT and CDR2 SNEGSKA (reference sequence). With V trimmed by 0 bases and J by 1 base, 9 bases remained unmatched. The DNA for the CDR3 is TGCAGTGCTAGAGATTCGAACCGGGACAGGGTCCAAGAGACCCAGTACTTC. This translates into CSARDSNRDRVQETQYF.

The CDR3 protein is CASSQLGQGQETQYF. The DNA of the CDR3 is TGTGCCAGCAGCCAATTGGGACAGGGGCAAGAGACCCAGTACTTC. The chain employs TRBV3-1 and TRBJ2-5; 10 positions match TRBD1. This CDR3 contains 15 residues. CDR1 and CDR2 from the germline V gene are LGHDT and YNNKEL (reference sequence). V trimming: 2 bases; J trimming: 2 bases; junction bases outside the gene matches: 2.

This clonotype was counted a few times. This chain links TRBV12-3 or TRBV12-4 with TRBJ2-7, with TRBD1 matching over 12 bases. V lost 0 bases, J lost 7 bases, and 4 bases stayed unmatched. CDR3 size: 15 residues. The CDR3 is CASSLAGQGASEQYF. The CDR3 bases are TGTGCCAGCAGTTTAGCGGGACAGGGGGCGTCGGAGCAGTACTTC.

This rearrangement joins TRBV29-1 to TRBJ2-1; the D call may be TRBD1 or TRBD2 (5 bases each). Germline CDR1 SQVTM, CDR2 ANQGSEA. V was pared by 6 bases and J by 2 bases, with 14 bases between. This CDR3 comprises 14 residues. CDR3 sequence: CSVNRDGPYNEQFF. CDR3 nucleotides: TGCAGCGTGAACCGGGACGGACCCTACAATGAGCAGTTCTTC.

This clonotype was seen repeatedly, ten times or more. The chain carries TRBV12-3 or TRBV12-4 and TRBJ2-1, with D unresolved. The CDR3 totals 11 residues. The V gene lost 1 base and the J gene lost 10 bases, with 5 bases spanning the gap. The CDR3 bases are TGTGCCAGCAGTTTAGTGGGGGAGCAGTTCTTC. It codes for CASSLVGEQFF.

This clonotype was detected a few times. The J gene is TRBJ1-2, the V gene TRBV4-1; D uncertain. V was shortened by 1 base and J by 2 bases, with 8 bases between the two germline ends. Germline CDR1 MGHRA, CDR2 YSYEKL. There are 14 residues in the CDR3. The CDR3 nucleotides read TGCGCCAGCAGCCAAGGGACCGGCAACTATGGCTACACCTTC. This encodes CASSQGTGNYGYTF.

The chain carries TRBV28 and TRBJ2-3, with unresolved D. Germline CDR1 reads MDHEN; CDR2 reads SYDVKM. CDR3 size: 11 residues. V shed 6 bases and J shed 6 bases, with 7 bases lying between them. CDR3 in amino acids: CASRGSDTQYF. CDR3 coding DNA: TGTGCCAGCAGGGGCTCGGATACGCAGTATTTT.

In its sample, this clonotype was seen many times. V is TRBV13 and J is TRBJ2-5; D is unclear. Germline CDR1 PRHDT, CDR2 FYEKMQ (reference sequence). Deletions cut 0 bases from V and 0 bases from J, with 5 bases between. CDR3 size: 14 residues. CDR3 DNA sequence: TGTGCCAGCAGCTTAGGACGGGACCAAGAGACCCAGTACTTC. This gives the protein CASSLGRDQETQYF.

This clonotype was recorded a few times. This chain links TRBV14 with TRBJ2-7; no definite D call. Germline V lookup: CDR1 SGHDN, CDR2 FVKESK. V was trimmed by 1 base and J by 12 bases, leaving 7 bases between them. This CDR3 is 10 amino acids long. The CDR3 sequence is CASSQGTGYF. In nucleotides, the CDR3 is TGTGCCAGCAGCCAAGGGACGGGGTACTTC.

V and J are TRBV2 and TRBJ2-1; 8 bases map to TRBD2. Germline CDR1 SNHLY, CDR2 FYNNEI. This CDR3 is built from 14 residues. The V gene end was trimmed by 3 bases and the J gene end by 5 bases; junction bases not matched to a gene: 3. CDR3 sequence: CASSDMREDNEQFF. DNA of the CDR3: TGTGCCAGCAGTGACATGCGGGAGGACAATGAGCAGTTCTTC. The full variable domain, completed using reference TRBV2 and TRBJ2-1, is EPEVTQTPSHQVTQMGQEVILRCVPISNHLYFYWYRQILGQKVEFLVSFYNNEISEKSEIFDDQFSVERPDGSNFTLKIRSTKLEDSAMYFCASSDMREDNEQFFGPGTRLTVL.

The chain has TRBV5-6 and TRBJ1-6; D unresolved. Trimming removed 2 bases from V and 9 bases from J, with 12 bases in between. Germline lookup yields CDR1 SGHDT and CDR2 YYEEEE. The CDR3 covers 14 residues. CDR3 coding DNA: TGTGCCAGCAGCTTTCGGGGATTTGGTTCACCCCTCCACTTT. It translates to CASSFRGFGSPLHF.

J is TRBJ1-1 and V is TRBV5-5; weak D call: TRBD1 (5 bases). Germline V CDR1 and CDR2: SGHKS, YYEKEE (reference sequence). Trimming took 0 bases from V and 1 from J, leaving 10 bases between them. This CDR3 is built from 15 residues. The CDR3 here is CASSLEGTANTEAFF. CDR3 bases: TGTGCCAGCAGCTTGGAAGGGACGGCGAACACTGAAGCTTTCTTT.

The gene calls are TRBV5-1 and TRBJ2-2; D is unresolved. Germline V CDR1 and CDR2: SGHRS, YFSETQ. V lost 0 bases and J lost 4, with 7 bases in between. This CDR3 is 14 amino acids long. The DNA of the CDR3 is TGCGCCAGCAGCTTGGCCACCATCACCGGGGAGCTGTTTTTT. Translation: CASSLATITGELFF.

V usage is TRBV7-6 and J usage is TRBJ1-1; D gene ambiguous. The germline CDR1 and CDR2 sequences are SGHVS and FNYEAQ. V lost 2 bases and J lost 2, with 12 bases in between. The CDR3 totals 15 residues. The CDR3 region is CASSLMTPGNTEAFF. The CDR3 DNA reads as TGTGCCAGCAGCTTAATGACCCCTGGTAACACTGAAGCTTTCTTT.

This clonotype was detected a few times. V gene TRBV18 combines with J gene TRBJ2-1, with D unclear. The germline CDR1 and CDR2 sequences are KGHSH and LQKENI. Trimming took off 0 bases at V and 4 bases at J, with 4 bases between the two ends. The CDR3 contains 13 residues. CDR3 bases: TGTGCCAGCTCACCACCAGGATACAATGAGCAGTTCTTC. It translates to CASSPPGYNEQFF.

Only a few counts were recorded for this clonotype. The rearrangement joins TRBV28 to TRBJ2-1; no reliable D call. CDR1 and CDR2 from the germline V gene are MDHEN and SYDVKM. The length of the CDR3 is 16 residues. Trimming took off 5 bases at V and 0 bases at J, with 14 bases between the two ends. CDR3 in DNA: TGTGCCAGCAGTCTCACTTTCCTGAGCTCCTACAATGAGCAGTTCTTC. It specifies CASSLTFLSSYNEQFF. The variable domain in full, completed from reference TRBV28 and TRBJ2-1, reads DVKVTQSSRYLVKRTGEKVFLECVQDMDHENMFWYRQDPGLGLRLIYFSYDVKMKEKGDIPEGYSVSREKKERFSLILESASTNQTSMYLCASSLTFLSSYNEQFFGPGTRLTVL.

This clonotype occurred many times. The rearrangement uses TRBV20-1 and TRBJ2-7, with a possible D match to TRBD1 (7 bases). V gave up 5 bases and J gave up 3 bases, with 20 bases separating them. Looked up from germline, CDR1 is DFQATT and CDR2 is SNEGSKA (reference sequence). The CDR3 totals 15 residues. Here the CDR3 reads CSAPKWTGLNYEQYF. The CDR3 DNA reads TGCAGTGCTCCAAAATGGACAGGACTAAACTACGAGCAGTACTTC.

In this sample, this clonotype turned up a few times. This chain connects TRBV3-1 to TRBJ2-7; D could derive from TRBD1 or TRBD2 (5 bases each). Germline values: CDR1 LGHDT, CDR2 YNNKEL (reference sequence). This CDR3 spans 14 amino acids. Trimming stripped 2 bases from V and 3 bases from J, with 11 bases between. The DNA of the CDR3 is TGTGCCAGCAGCCAACAGGGTGGGGGCTACGAGCAGTACTTC. It yields the protein CASSQQGGGYEQYF.

This clonotype was detected ten times or more. In DNA, the CDR3 is TGTGCCAGCAGTTCCTTAGCTATCTCCACAGATACGCAGTATTTT. The encoded protein is CASSSLAISTDTQYF. V usage is TRBV28 and J usage is TRBJ2-3, with D unresolved. The CDR3 is 15 amino acids. Trimming took off 4 bases at V and 2 bases at J, with 13 bases between the two ends. Germline V CDR1 and CDR2: MDHEN, SYDVKM.

This clonotype was recorded a few times. The chain recombines TRBV24-1 with TRBJ2-3, with 7 bases identical to TRBD2. This CDR3 has 14 amino acids. Germline CDR1 reads KGHDR; CDR2 reads SFDVKD. Trimming removed 9 bases from V and 4 bases from J; junction bases left unmatched: 9. The CDR3 DNA reads TGTGCCACCTCGGATGCGGGGGTTTCAGATACGCAGTATTTT. It specifies CATSDAGVSDTQYF.

The chain has TRBV6-5 and TRBJ2-7; D possibly uses TRBD1 or TRBD2 (6 bases each). Per germline, CDR1 MNHEY and CDR2 SVGAGI. Trimming shortened V by 2 bases and J by 3 bases, and 14 bases separated the two germline ends. The CDR3 is 15 amino acids. The CDR3 protein is CASSYEGGGSYEQYF. DNA for the CDR3: TGTGCCAGCAGTTACGAAGGGGGAGGAAGCTACGAGCAGTACTTC.

This clonotype was counted only a few times. The genes are TRBV3-1 and TRBJ2-7; a weak D match, TRBD2 (6 bases). This CDR3 contains 15 residues. V was trimmed by 5 bases and J by 0 bases, leaving 14 bases between them. Germline CDR1 reads LGHDT; CDR2 reads YNNKEL (reference sequence). The CDR3: CASSYGGISSYEQYF. The CDR3 DNA sequence: TGTGCCAGCAGCTATGGCGGGATCAGCTCCTACGAGCAGTACTTC.

This clonotype came up a few times. This rearrangement joins TRBV12-3 or TRBV12-4 to TRBJ1-6; 7 bases fit TRBD1. The CDR3 covers 13 residues. V trimming: 7 bases; J trimming: 7 bases; junction bases outside the gene matches: 4. CDR3 sequence (DNA): TGTGCCAGCAAGACAGGGTTAAATTCACCCCTCCACTTT. It specifies CASKTGLNSPLHF.

The chain carries TRBV7-6 and TRBJ2-1; D remains unclear. V shed 1 base and J shed 9 bases, with 19 bases lying between them. The CDR3 is made up of 16 amino acids. In germline, CDR1 is SGHVS, CDR2 FNYEAQ. CDR3 coding DNA: TGTGCCAGCAGCTTAGTTCCCTTGGGTGTAGGCGCTGAGCAGTTCTTC. Its protein product is CASSLVPLGVGAEQFF.

This clonotype was counted a single time. The chain joins TRBV20-1 to TRBJ2-7; 7 bases align to TRBD1. V lost 4 bases and J lost 0; bases outside the gene matches: 3. This CDR3 is built from 13 residues. In germline, CDR1 is DFQATT, CDR2 SNEGSKA (reference sequence). In DNA form, the CDR3 reads TGCAGTGCTATGACAGGGAGCTCCTACGAGCAGTACTTC. It yields the protein CSAMTGSSYEQYF.

This clonotype occurred a few times. The chain is built from TRBV5-5 and TRBJ2-3, with D possibly TRBD2 on 8 matching bases. CDR1 is SGHKS and CDR2 is YYEKEE in the germline V gene (reference sequence). V shed 3 bases and J shed 0 bases, with 20 bases lying between them. CDR3 length: 18 amino acids. CDR3 bases: TGTGCCAGCAGCTCACCGGGACAGCGGGGGACCAGCACAGATACGCAGTATTTT. Translation gives CASSSPGQRGTSTDTQYF.

This chain uses TRBV5-1 with TRBJ2-5, with a possible D match to TRBD1 (5 bases). V lost 1 base to trimming and J lost 7 bases, with 20 bases between them. The CDR3 has 16 amino acids. In germline, CDR1 is SGHRS, CDR2 YFSETQ. CDR3 DNA: TGCGCCAGCAGCTTGTTATCTGGGGCGAACTTAGGGACCCAGTACTTC. It is translated as CASSLLSGANLGTQYF.

At least ten counts were recorded for this clonotype. The chain employs TRBV20-1 and TRBJ2-1, with D possibly TRBD2 on 6 matching bases. The germline V gene has CDR1 DFQATT and CDR2 SNEGSKA (reference sequence). V was cut by 5 bases and J by 6 bases, with 8 bases left in between. The CDR3 length is 11 residues. In DNA, the CDR3 is TGCAGTGCTGGGACTTCCAATGAGCAGTTCTTC. It translates to CSAGTSNEQFF.